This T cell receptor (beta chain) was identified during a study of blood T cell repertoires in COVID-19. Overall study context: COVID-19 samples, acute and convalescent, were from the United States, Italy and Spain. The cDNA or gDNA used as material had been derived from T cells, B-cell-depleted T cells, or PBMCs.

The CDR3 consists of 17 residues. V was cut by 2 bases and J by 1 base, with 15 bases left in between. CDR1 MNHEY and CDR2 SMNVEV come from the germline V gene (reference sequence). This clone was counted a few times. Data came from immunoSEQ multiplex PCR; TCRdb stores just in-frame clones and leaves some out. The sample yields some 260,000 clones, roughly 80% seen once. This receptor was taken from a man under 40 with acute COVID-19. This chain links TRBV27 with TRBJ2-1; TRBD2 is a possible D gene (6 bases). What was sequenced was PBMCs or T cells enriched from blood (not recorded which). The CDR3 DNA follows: TGTGCCAGCAGTTTAAATGTACCTAGCGCGTCCTACAATGAGCAGTTCTTC. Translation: CASSLNVPSASYNEQFF.